A single sample is the source of the 2 T cell receptor beta chains below, sequenced in a study of blood T cell repertoires in COVID-19. The assay was immunoSEQ multiplex PCR, and TCRdb's table has in-frame clones only and misses some. The repertoire holds roughly 100,000 clones, approximately 91% seen once, with 15% to 20% in the top ten. The sequencing input was peripheral blood. These receptor sequences come from a man over 45 with acute or convalescent COVID-19.

This sequence joins TRBV20-1 and TRBJ2-5; 7 bases match TRBD2. J was trimmed by 11 bases and V by 3 bases; bases with no gene match: 6. CDR1 is DFQATT and CDR2 is SNEGSKA in the germline V gene (reference sequence). This CDR3 spans 11 amino acids. The CDR3 DNA sequence: TGCAGTGCTAGCGGGGGGAATCAGCAGTACTTC. Its translation: CSASGGNQQYF.

This clone was observed a single time. The chain is built from TRBV9 and TRBJ1-2; D call uncertain. The CDR3 consists of 15 residues. CDR1 and CDR2 from the germline V gene are SGDLS and YYNGEE. V was cut by 4 bases and J by 4 bases, with 17 bases left in between. CDR3 bases: TGTGCCAGCAGCCCCAGGTCGGGAGAATCCTATGGCTACACCTTC. It yields the protein CASSPRSGESYGYTF.